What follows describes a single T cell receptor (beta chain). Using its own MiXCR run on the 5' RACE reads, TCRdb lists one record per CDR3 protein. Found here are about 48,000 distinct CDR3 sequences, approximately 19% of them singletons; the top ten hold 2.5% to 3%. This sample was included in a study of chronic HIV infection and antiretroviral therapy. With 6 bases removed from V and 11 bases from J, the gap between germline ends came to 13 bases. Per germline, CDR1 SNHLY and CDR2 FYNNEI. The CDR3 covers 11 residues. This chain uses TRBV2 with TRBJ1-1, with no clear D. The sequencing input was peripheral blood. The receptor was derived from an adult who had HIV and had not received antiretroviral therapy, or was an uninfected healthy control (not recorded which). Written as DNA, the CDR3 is TGTGCCAGCAGCCAAGAGAAACTGGCTTTCTTT. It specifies CASSQEKLAFF.